One sample yielded the 22 T cell receptor beta chains listed below, sequenced in a study of CD8+ T cells in alopecia areata. Following extraction, RNA underwent reverse transcription to cDNA, which served as the sequencing template. Some clones are missing from TCRdb's copy, which holds only in-frame ones; the method was immunoSEQ multiplex PCR. Here the sample spans around 100,000 clones, around 53% being singletons. Described treatment: oral pan-JAK inhibitor, 5-10 mg twice daily. This specimen was CD8+ T cells sorted from blood, taken at week 24, from a patient treated with tofacitinib. Source of these receptors: a human donor with alopecia areata.

V and J are TRBV11-2 and TRBJ2-1; D unclear. The CDR3 is made up of 13 amino acids. The V end lost 0 bases, the J end lost 7 bases, and 7 bases lay between the germline ends. The germline gives CDR1 SGHAT, CDR2 FQNNGV. CDR3 DNA sequence: TGTGCCAGCAGCTTAGATCTGGGGAATGAGCAGTTCTTC. Translation gives CASSLDLGNEQFF.

The chain employs TRBV6-6 and TRBJ2-5, with 8 bases fitting TRBD1. CDR3 length: 16 residues. Germline V gene lookup returns CDR1 MNHNY and CDR2 SVGAGI (reference sequence). Trimming cost V 0 bases and J 5 bases; bases outside gene matches: 8. CDR3 in amino acids: CASSYSAGGLWETQYF. In nucleotides, the CDR3 is TGTGCCAGCAGTTACTCGGCAGGGGGCCTTTGGGAGACCCAGTACTTC.

The rearrangement joins TRBV4-1 to TRBJ2-7; D possibly corresponds to TRBD1 (5 bases). CDR1 and CDR2 (germline): MGHRA, YSYEKL. The V gene lost 1 base and the J gene lost 6 bases, with 10 bases spanning the gap. This CDR3 region has 13 residues. The CDR3 coding sequence is TGCGCCAGCAGCCAAGGACAGCTCGGCGAGCAGTACTTC. This sequence encodes CASSQGQLGEQYF.

This clone appeared a single time. The rearrangement links TRBV14 to TRBJ2-7; D possibly matches TRBD1 or TRBD2 (6 bases each). CDR3 length: 14 residues. The germline CDR1 and CDR2 sequences are SGHDN and FVKESK. V lost 6 bases to trimming and J lost 3 bases, with 15 bases between them. In nucleotides, the CDR3 is TGTGCCAGCAGTGGGGGGCCAAGGGACTACGAGCAGTACTTC. Its translation: CASSGGPRDYEQYF. Together with reference TRBV14 and TRBJ2-7, the CDR3 gives the full variable domain: EAGVTQFPSHSVIEKGQTVTLRCDPISGHDNLYWYRRVMGKEIKFLLHFVKESKQDESGMPNNRFLAERTGGTYSTLKVQPAELEDSGVYFCASSGGPRDYEQYFGPGTRLTVT.

This clone appeared a few times. The chain combines TRBV7-9 with TRBJ1-4, with no clear D. Deletions cut 5 bases from V and 2 bases from J, with 12 bases between. CDR1 and CDR2 (germline): SEHNR, FQNEAQ (reference sequence). The CDR3 totals 15 residues. The CDR3 nucleotides are TGTGCCAGCAGCCCGGTCTTGGGGACTAATGAAAAACTGTTTTTT. It yields the protein CASSPVLGTNEKLFF.

J is TRBJ1-2 and V is TRBV27; the match to TRBD1 covers 10 bases. Germline-derived CDR1 and CDR2 are MNHEY and SMNVEV (reference sequence). Trimming cost V 5 bases and J 2 bases; bases outside gene matches: 5. The CDR3 covers 15 residues. The CDR3 sequence: CASSPGQGENYGYTF. In DNA form, the CDR3 reads TGTGCCAGCAGTCCCGGACAGGGGGAGAACTATGGCTACACCTTC.

The rearrangement joins TRBV27 to TRBJ1-5, with D possibly being TRBD1 (5 bases). CDR3 length equals 14 residues. The germline V and J ends were trimmed by 4 bases and 5 bases, with 12 bases remaining between them. Per germline, CDR1 MNHEY and CDR2 SMNVEV (reference sequence). The CDR3 DNA follows: TGTGCCAGCAGTTCAGGGATGGAGGATCAGCCCCAGCATTTT. Its protein product is CASSSGMEDQPQHF.

V is TRBV27 and J is TRBJ1-2; the D is unclear. The CDR3 has 14 amino acids. Between the trimmed V and J ends, which lost 7 bases and 8 bases, there was a span of 20 bases. Germline-derived CDR1 and CDR2 are MNHEY and SMNVEV (reference sequence). The CDR3 coding sequence is TGTGCCAGCAAGGGTGACGCCCAAGAAGGGGGCTACACCTTC. This gives the protein CASKGDAQEGGYTF.

In this sample, this clone turned up a few times. This chain links TRBV4-2 with TRBJ1-1; D unresolved. The germline V and J ends were trimmed by 4 bases and 1 base, with 16 bases remaining between them. Per germline, CDR1 LGHNA and CDR2 YNFKEQ. The CDR3 length is 16 residues. The chain's CDR3 is CASSPLLFGENTEAFF. CDR3 sequence (DNA): TGTGCCAGCAGCCCCCTTTTGTTCGGGGAGAACACTGAAGCTTTCTTT.

The genes are TRBV7-9 and TRBJ1-2; 7 bases fit TRBD1. V was pared by 5 bases and J by 8 bases, with 14 bases of the junction left unmatched. The CDR3 totals 15 residues. Germline lookup yields CDR1 SEHNR and CDR2 FQNEAQ (reference sequence). Here the CDR3 reads CASSLPLQGVAGYTF. The CDR3 nucleotides read TGTGCCAGCAGCCTACCTCTCCAGGGGGTCGCGGGCTACACCTTC.

This clone was seen just once. The chain carries TRBV9 and TRBJ2-1; unclear D gene. From germline, CDR1 is SGDLS and CDR2 YYNGEE. CDR3 length: 12 residues. V was shortened by 1 base and J by 1 base, with 0 bases between the two germline ends. The CDR3 nucleotides are TGTGCCAGCAGCGTATCCTACAATGAGCAGTTCTTC. Protein: CASSVSYNEQFF.

The chain uses TRBV30 and TRBJ1-1; tentative D call: TRBD1 (5 bases). CDR3 length: 14 residues. The germline gives CDR1 GTSNPN, CDR2 SVGIG (reference sequence). V was trimmed by 0 bases and J by 4 bases, leaving 12 bases between them. CDR3 amino acids: CAWSVVRRGTEAFF. DNA for the CDR3: TGTGCCTGGAGTGTGGTGCGAAGGGGCACTGAAGCTTTCTTT.

This clone came up once. The chain carries TRBV30 and TRBJ1-3; unclear D gene. The V gene lost 0 bases and the J gene lost 1 base, with 10 bases spanning the gap. This CDR3 is 15 amino acids long. Germline V lookup: CDR1 GTSNPN, CDR2 SVGIG (reference sequence). CDR3 nucleotide sequence: TGTGCCTGGAGTGTTACCGGGATTTCTGGAAACACCATATATTTT. Translated: CAWSVTGISGNTIYF.

The J gene is TRBJ2-2, the V gene TRBV4-1; 7 positions match TRBD1. V shed 0 bases, J shed 8 bases, and the junction held 9 bases outside the gene matches. Germline CDR1 is MGHRA and CDR2 is YSYEKL. The CDR3 has 16 residues. This CDR3 reads CASSQDWGRGRGELFF. CDR3 DNA: TGCGCCAGCAGCCAAGATTGGGGCAGGGGGAGAGGGGAGCTGTTTTTT.

The gene calls are TRBV5-1 and TRBJ1-1; a weak D match, TRBD1 (5 bases). Germline V lookup: CDR1 SGHRS, CDR2 YFSETQ. Trimming removed 4 bases from V and 7 bases from J, with 11 bases in between. The length of the CDR3 is 12 residues. CDR3 region: CASSPWDGEAFF. CDR3 DNA sequence: TGCGCCAGCAGCCCATGGGACGGTGAAGCTTTCTTT. Variable domain in full (rest from reference TRBV5-1 and TRBJ1-1): KAGVTQTPRYLIKTRGQQVTLSCSPISGHRSVSWYQQTPGQGLQFLFEYFSETQRNKGNFPGRFSGRQFSNSRSEMNVSTLELGDSALYLCASSPWDGEAFFGQGTRLTVV.

This sequence joins TRBV27 and TRBJ1-5; TRBD1 is a possible D gene (5 bases). Germline V gene sequence: CDR1 MNHEY, CDR2 SMNVEV (reference sequence). The CDR3 is 13 residues long. The V end was cut by 7 bases, the J end by 6 bases, with 13 bases between. The CDR3 DNA sequence: TGTGCCAGCAAGGGGAGGGTTGGTCAGCCCCAGCATTTT. This sequence encodes CASKGRVGQPQHF.

This clone was seen a few times. CDR3 in amino acids: CAWNRRNTEAFF. The CDR3 DNA reads as TGTGCCTGGAATCGACGGAACACTGAAGCTTTCTTT. The J gene is TRBJ1-1, the V gene TRBV30; D unclear. The germline V gene has CDR1 GTSNPN and CDR2 SVGIG (reference sequence). The germline V and J ends were trimmed by 4 bases and 1 base, with 7 bases remaining between them. This CDR3 has 12 residues.

V is TRBV2 and J is TRBJ2-2; a weak D match, TRBD2 (5 bases). The germline CDR1 and CDR2 sequences are SNHLY and FYNNEI. Trimming cost V 7 bases and J 0 bases, with 12 bases left between them. The CDR3 is 15 residues long. CDR3 in amino acids: CASTEGYANTGELFF. The DNA for the CDR3 is TGTGCCAGCACCGAGGGTTACGCGAACACCGGGGAGCTGTTTTTT.

The chain carries TRBV27 and TRBJ1-1, with D tentatively TRBD1 (5 bases). V lost 5 bases and J 4 bases, leaving 20 bases between the germline ends. The CDR3 contains 16 residues. The germline V gene encodes CDR1 MNHEY and CDR2 SMNVEV (reference sequence). CDR3 loop: CASSPTRGEEVTEAFF. The CDR3 region has the DNA TGTGCCAGCAGTCCCACCCGGGGGGAAGAGGTCACTGAAGCTTTCTTT.

The J gene is TRBJ2-1, the V gene TRBV7-9; D may be TRBD1 (5 bases). The CDR3 contains 16 residues. The germline V gene has CDR1 SEHNR and CDR2 FQNEAQ (reference sequence). Trimming left V 3 bases short and J 2 bases short, with 14 bases between. CDR3 DNA: TGTGCCAGCAGCTTCCGTTTTAGCAGGGCCTACAATGAGCAGTTCTTC. This encodes CASSFRFSRAYNEQFF.

The gene calls are TRBV7-8 and TRBJ1-5; D is undetermined. The germline V and J ends were trimmed by 4 bases and 7 bases, with 17 bases remaining between them. The CDR3 totals 15 residues. Germline values: CDR1 SGHVS, CDR2 FQNEAQ. CDR3 residues: CASSSPTTPGQPQHF. CDR3 DNA: TGTGCCAGCAGCTCCCCGACTACCCCCGGGCAGCCCCAGCATTTT.

V usage is TRBV6-5 and J usage is TRBJ1-6, with D possibly TRBD1 on 5 matching bases. The CDR3 length is 15 residues. Germline lookup yields CDR1 MNHEY and CDR2 SVGAGI. The V end lost 5 bases, the J end lost 7 bases, and 15 bases lay between the germline ends. This chain's CDR3 is CASSPGWDENSPLHF. DNA for the CDR3: TGTGCCAGCAGTCCCGGTTGGGACGAGAATTCACCCCTCCACTTT.